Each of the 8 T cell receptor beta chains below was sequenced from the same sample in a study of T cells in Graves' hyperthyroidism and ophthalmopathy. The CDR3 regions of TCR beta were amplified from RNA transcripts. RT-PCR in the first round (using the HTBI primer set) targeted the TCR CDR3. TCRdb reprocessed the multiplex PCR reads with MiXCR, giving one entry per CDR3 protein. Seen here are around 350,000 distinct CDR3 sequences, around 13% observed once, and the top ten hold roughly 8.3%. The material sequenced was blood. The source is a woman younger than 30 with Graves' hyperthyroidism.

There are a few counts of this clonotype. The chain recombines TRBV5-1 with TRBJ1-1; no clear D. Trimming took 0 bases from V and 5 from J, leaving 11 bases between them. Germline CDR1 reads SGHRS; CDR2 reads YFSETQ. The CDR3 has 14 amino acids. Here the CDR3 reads CASSLGGGITEAFF. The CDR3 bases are TGCGCCAGCAGCTTGGGAGGAGGGATTACTGAAGCTTTCTTT. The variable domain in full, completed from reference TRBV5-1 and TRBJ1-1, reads KAGVTQTPRYLIKTRGQQVTLSCSPISGHRSVSWYQQTPGQGLQFLFEYFSETQRNKGNFPGRFSGRQFSNSRSEMNVSTLELGDSALYLCASSLGGGITEAFFGQGTRLTVV.

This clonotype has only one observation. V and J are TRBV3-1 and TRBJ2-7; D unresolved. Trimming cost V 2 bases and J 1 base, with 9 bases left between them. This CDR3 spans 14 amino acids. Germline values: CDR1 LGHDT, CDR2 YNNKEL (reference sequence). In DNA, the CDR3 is TGTGCCAGCAGCCAACAGCCGGATTCCTACGAGCAGTACTTC. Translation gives CASSQQPDSYEQYF.

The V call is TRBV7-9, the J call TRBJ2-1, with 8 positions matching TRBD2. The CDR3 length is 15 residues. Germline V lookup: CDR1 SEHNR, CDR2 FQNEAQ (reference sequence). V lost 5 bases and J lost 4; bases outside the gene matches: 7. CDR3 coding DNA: TGTGCCAGCAGCCCGGTAGCGGGAAGATACAATGAGCAGTTCTTC. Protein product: CASSPVAGRYNEQFF.

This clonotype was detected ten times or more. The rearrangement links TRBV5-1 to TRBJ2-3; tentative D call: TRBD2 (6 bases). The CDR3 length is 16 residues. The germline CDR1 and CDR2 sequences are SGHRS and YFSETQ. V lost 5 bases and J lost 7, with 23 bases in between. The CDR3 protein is CASRSEGLGVGNTQYF. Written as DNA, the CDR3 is TGCGCCAGCAGGTCCGAGGGACTGGGAGTTGGAAATACGCAGTATTTT.

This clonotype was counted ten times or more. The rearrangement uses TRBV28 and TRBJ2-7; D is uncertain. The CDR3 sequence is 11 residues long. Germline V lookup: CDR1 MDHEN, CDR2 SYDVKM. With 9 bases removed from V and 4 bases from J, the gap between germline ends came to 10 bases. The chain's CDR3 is CASYQRYEQYF. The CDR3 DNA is TGTGCCAGTTACCAACGTTACGAGCAGTACTTC.

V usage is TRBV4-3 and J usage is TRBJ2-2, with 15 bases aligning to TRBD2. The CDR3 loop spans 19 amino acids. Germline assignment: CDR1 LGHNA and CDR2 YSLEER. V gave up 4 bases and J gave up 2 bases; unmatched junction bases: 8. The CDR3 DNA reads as TGCGCCAGCAGCCTTCGGACTAGCGGGGGGGCGGGCAACACCGGGGAGCTGTTTTTT. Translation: CASSLRTSGGAGNTGELFF.

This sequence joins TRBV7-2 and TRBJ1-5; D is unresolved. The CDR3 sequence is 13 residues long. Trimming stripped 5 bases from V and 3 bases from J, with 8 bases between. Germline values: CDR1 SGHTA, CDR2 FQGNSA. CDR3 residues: CASSPALNQPQHF. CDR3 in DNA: TGTGCCAGCAGCCCCGCTCTCAATCAGCCCCAGCATTTT.

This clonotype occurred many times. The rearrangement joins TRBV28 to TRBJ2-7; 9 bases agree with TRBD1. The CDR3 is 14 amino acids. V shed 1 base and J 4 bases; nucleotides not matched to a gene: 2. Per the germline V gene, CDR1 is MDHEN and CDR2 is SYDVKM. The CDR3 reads CASSLLGTGYEQYF. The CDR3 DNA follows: TGTGCCAGCAGTTTATTGGGGACAGGGTACGAGCAGTACTTC.